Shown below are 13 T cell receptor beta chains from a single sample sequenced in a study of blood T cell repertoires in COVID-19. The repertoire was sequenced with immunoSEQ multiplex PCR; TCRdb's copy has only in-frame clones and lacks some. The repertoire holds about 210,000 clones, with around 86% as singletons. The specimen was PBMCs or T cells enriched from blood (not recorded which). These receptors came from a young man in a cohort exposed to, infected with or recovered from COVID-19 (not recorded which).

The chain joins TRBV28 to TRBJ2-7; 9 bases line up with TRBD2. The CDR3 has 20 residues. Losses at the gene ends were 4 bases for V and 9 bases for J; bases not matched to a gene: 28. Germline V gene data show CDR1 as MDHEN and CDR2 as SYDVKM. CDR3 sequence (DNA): TGTGCCAGCAGTTCCCTCAGGGGCCTTCGAGGACTAGCGAACCACTCGCCGCAGTACTTC. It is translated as CASSSLRGLRGLANHSPQYF.

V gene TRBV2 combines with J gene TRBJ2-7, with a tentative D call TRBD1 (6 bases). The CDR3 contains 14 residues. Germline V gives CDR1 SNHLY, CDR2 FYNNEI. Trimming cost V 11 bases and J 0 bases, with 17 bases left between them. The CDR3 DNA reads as TGTGCCCAACGGGACAAACCCTACTCCTACGAGCAGTACTTC. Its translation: CAQRDKPYSYEQYF.

CDR3 bases: TGTGCCAGCAGCAGACCGGGACAGGGGGTTAAAGATACGCAGTATTTT. Residues: CASSRPGQGVKDTQYF. The V gene is TRBV9, the J gene TRBJ2-3; 11 bases agree with TRBD1. The CDR3 consists of 16 residues. The germline gives CDR1 SGDLS, CDR2 YYNGEE. The junction had 9 bases not matched to a gene; V was cut back by 4 bases and J by 5 bases.

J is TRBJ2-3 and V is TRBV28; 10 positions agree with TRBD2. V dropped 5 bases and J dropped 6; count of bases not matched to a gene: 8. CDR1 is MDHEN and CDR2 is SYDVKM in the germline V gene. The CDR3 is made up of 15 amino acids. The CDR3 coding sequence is TGTGCCAGCAGTCCAGCGGGAGGGCCTTCGGATACGCAGTATTTT. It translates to CASSPAGGPSDTQYF.

CDR3 nucleotides: TGTGCCAGCAGTTTATTAGCCCGGACAGGGGGGAGAGAGACCCAGTACTTC. Its translation is CASSLLARTGGRETQYF. V usage is TRBV27 and J usage is TRBJ2-5; the match to TRBD1 covers 10 bases. Germline-derived CDR1 and CDR2 are MNHEY and SMNVEV (reference sequence). The CDR3 extends over 17 amino acids. Trimming took 1 base from V and 4 from J; bases not matched to a gene: 9.

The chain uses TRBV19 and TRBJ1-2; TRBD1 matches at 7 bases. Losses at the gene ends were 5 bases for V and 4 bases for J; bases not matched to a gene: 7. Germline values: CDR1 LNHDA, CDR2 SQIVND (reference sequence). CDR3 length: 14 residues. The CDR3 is CASSGGGGGYGYTF. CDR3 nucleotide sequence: TGTGCCAGTAGTGGAGGAGGGGGCGGCTATGGCTACACCTTC.

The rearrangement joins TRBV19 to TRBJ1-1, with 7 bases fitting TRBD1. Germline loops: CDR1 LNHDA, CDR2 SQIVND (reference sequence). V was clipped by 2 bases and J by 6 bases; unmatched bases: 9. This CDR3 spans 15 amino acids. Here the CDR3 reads CASSISRGLFSEAFF. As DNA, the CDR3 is TGTGCCAGTAGTATATCCAGGGGGTTGTTCTCTGAAGCTTTCTTT.

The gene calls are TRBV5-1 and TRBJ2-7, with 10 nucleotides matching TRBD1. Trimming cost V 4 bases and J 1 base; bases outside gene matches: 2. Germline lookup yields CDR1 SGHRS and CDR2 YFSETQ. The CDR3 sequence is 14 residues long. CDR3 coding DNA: TGCGCCAGCAGCCCGGACAGGGGGTCCTACGAGCAGTACTTC. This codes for CASSPDRGSYEQYF. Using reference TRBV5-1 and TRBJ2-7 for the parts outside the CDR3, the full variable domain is KAGVTQTPRYLIKTRGQQVTLSCSPISGHRSVSWYQQTPGQGLQFLFEYFSETQRNKGNFPGRFSGRQFSNSRSEMNVSTLELGDSALYLCASSPDRGSYEQYFGPGTRLTVT.

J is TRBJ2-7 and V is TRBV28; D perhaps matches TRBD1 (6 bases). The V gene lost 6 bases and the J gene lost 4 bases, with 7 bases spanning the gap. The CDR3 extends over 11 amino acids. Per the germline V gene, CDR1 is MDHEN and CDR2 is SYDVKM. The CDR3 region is CASRQGYEQYF. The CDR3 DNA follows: TGTGCCAGCAGGCAGGGGTACGAGCAGTACTTC.

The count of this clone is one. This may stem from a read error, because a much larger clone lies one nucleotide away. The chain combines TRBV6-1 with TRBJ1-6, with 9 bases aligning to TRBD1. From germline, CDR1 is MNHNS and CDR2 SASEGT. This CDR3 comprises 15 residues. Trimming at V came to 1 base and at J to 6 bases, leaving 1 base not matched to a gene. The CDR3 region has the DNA TGTGCCAGCAGTGAAGGGACAGGGGTTAATTCACCCCTCCACTTT. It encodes CASSEGTGVNSPLHF.

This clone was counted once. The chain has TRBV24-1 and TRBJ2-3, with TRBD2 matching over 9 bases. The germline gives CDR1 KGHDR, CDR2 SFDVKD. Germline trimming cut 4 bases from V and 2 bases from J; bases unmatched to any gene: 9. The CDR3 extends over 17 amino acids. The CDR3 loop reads CATSDRKTSGSTDTQYF. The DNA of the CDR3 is TGTGCCACCAGTGACCGGAAGACTAGCGGCTCCACAGATACGCAGTATTTT.

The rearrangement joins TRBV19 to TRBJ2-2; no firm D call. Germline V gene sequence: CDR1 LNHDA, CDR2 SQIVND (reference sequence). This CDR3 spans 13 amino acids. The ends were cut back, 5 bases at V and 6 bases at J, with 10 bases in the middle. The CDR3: CASSRQQAGELFF. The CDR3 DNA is TGTGCCAGTAGTCGCCAACAAGCCGGGGAGCTGTTTTTT. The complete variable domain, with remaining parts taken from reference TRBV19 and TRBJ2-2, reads DGGITQSPKYLFRKEGQNVTLSCEQNLNHDAMYWYRQDPGQGLRLIYYSQIVNDFQKGDIAEGYSVSREKKESFPLTVTSAQKNPTAFYLCASSRQQAGELFFGEGSRLTVL.

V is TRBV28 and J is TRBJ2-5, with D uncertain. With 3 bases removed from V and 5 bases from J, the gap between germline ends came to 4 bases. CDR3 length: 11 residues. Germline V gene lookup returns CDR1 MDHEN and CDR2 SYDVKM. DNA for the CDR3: TGTGCCAGCAGTTTCAGTGAGACCCAGTACTTC. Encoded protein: CASSFSETQYF.